A selection of T cell receptor beta chains follows, all from one sample in a study of blood T cell repertoires in COVID-19. TCRdb keeps only in-frame clones here, not all; method: immunoSEQ multiplex PCR. This table holds more than 200,000 clones, about nine tenths found once. The sequenced material came from peripheral blood. The receptors come from a woman aged 25-40 years with COVID-19, enrolled during active disease. The CDR3 runs from the conserved cysteine through the conserved F or W. The order of the fields is CDR3 DNA, CDR3 protein, clone size, D gene, V gene, J gene. A D gene is named only where the DNA matches it firmly. Rows give clone size only sometimes, using once, few, many, or a class for an expanded clone.

CDR3 DNA: TGTGCCACCAGTGACCTGACTAGCGGCATGCCTTCCAACCAGGAGACCCAGTACTTC
CDR3 protein: CATSDLTSGMPSNQETQYF
clone size: NA
D gene: TRBD2
V gene: TRBV24-1
J gene: TRBJ2-5

CDR3 DNA: TGCGCCAGCAGCTACTTACAGGGGGCGACGGGTGGCTACACCTTC
CDR3 protein: CASSYLQGATGGYTF
clone size: NA
D gene: TRBD1
V gene: TRBV5-1
J gene: TRBJ1-2

CDR3 DNA: TGTGCCAGCAGCTCGGACAGGATACCTATCTATGGCTACACCTTC
CDR3 protein: CASSSDRIPIYGYTF
clone size: NA
D gene: TRBD1
V gene: TRBV7-8
J gene: TRBJ1-2

CDR3 DNA: TGTGCCAGTAGTCAGGGTTGGGACACCGGGGAGCTGTTTTTT
CDR3 protein: CASSQGWDTGELFF
clone size: NA
D gene: NA
V gene: TRBV19
J gene: TRBJ2-2

CDR3 DNA: TGTGCCAGCAGTTACTCATCAGGGGGGTCCTACAATGAGCAGTTCTTC
CDR3 protein: CASSYSSGGSYNEQFF
clone size: NA
D gene: NA
V gene: TRBV6-6
J gene: TRBJ2-1

CDR3 DNA: TGTGCCAGCAGTTTATACCGGGGGTCCCAGTACTTC
CDR3 protein: CASSLYRGSQYF
clone size: NA
D gene: NA
V gene: TRBV7-2
J gene: TRBJ2-5

CDR3 DNA: TGTGCCAGCAGCCAAGTTGGGACAGCTCAAGAGACCCAGTACTTC
CDR3 protein: CASSQVGTAQETQYF
clone size: NA
D gene: TRBD1
V gene: TRBV3-1/TRBV3-2
J gene: TRBJ2-5

CDR3 DNA: TGTGCCACCACACAGGGTCCAGGAAACACCATATATTTT
CDR3 protein: CATTQGPGNTIYF
clone size: NA
D gene: NA
V gene: TRBV9
J gene: TRBJ1-3

CDR3 DNA: TGTGCCAGCAGCCAGGGGAGAGGGGAGACCCAGTACTTC
CDR3 protein: CASSQGRGETQYF
clone size: NA
D gene: NA
V gene: TRBV14
J gene: TRBJ2-5

CDR3 DNA: TGTGCCAGCAGCTTGGGTATAACAGATACGCAGTATTTT
CDR3 protein: CASSLGITDTQYF
clone size: NA
D gene: NA
V gene: TRBV5-4
J gene: TRBJ2-3

CDR3 DNA: TGCGCCAGCAGCTCGGGACACGGGACCTCTGGGGCCAACGTCCTGACTTTC
CDR3 protein: CASSSGHGTSGANVLTF
clone size: NA
D gene: NA
V gene: TRBV5-1
J gene: TRBJ2-6

CDR3 DNA: TGTGCCACCAGCAGAGGTGGGGGGAGGATGAACACTGAAGCTTTCTTT
CDR3 protein: CATSRGGGRMNTEAFF
clone size: NA
D gene: NA
V gene: TRBV15
J gene: TRBJ1-1

CDR3 DNA: TGTGCCAGCAGTTTATTTTTCGGGGCCAAAAACATTCAGTACTTC
CDR3 protein: CASSLFFGAKNIQYF
clone size: NA
D gene: NA
V gene: TRBV28
J gene: TRBJ2-4

CDR3 DNA: TGTGCCAGTAGTACGACAGTGAACACTGAAGCTTTCTTT
CDR3 protein: CASSTTVNTEAFF
clone size: NA
D gene: NA
V gene: TRBV19
J gene: TRBJ1-1

CDR3 DNA: TGTGCCAGCAGTAGAGGACAGGGGCCCGGCGAGCAGTACTTC
CDR3 protein: CASSRGQGPGEQYF
clone size: NA
D gene: TRBD1
V gene: TRBV27
J gene: TRBJ2-7

CDR3 DNA: TGTGCCAGCAGCTTAAGTGAGTCTGGTCCCGGGGGGAACACTGAAGCTTTCTTT
CDR3 protein: CASSLSESGPGGNTEAFF
clone size: NA
D gene: NA
V gene: TRBV7-9
J gene: TRBJ1-1

CDR3 DNA: TGTGCCAGCAGCTCCCTCCGACAGGCTTCAGATGGCTACACCTTC
CDR3 protein: CASSSLRQASDGYTF
clone size: NA
D gene: NA
V gene: TRBV7-9
J gene: TRBJ1-2

CDR3 DNA: TGTGCTAGTGGTCAGGGGACTAGCGGGAGTGCCGGGGAGCTGTTTTTT
CDR3 protein: CASGQGTSGSAGELFF
clone size: NA
D gene: TRBD2
V gene: TRBV12-5
J gene: TRBJ2-2

CDR3 DNA: TGTGCCGGGGGGGGGCTCTACAATGAGCAGTTCTTC
CDR3 protein: CAGGGLYNEQFF
clone size: few
D gene: NA
V gene: TRBV30
J gene: TRBJ2-1

CDR3 DNA: TGTGCCAGCCGACTAGCGGAGGACAATGAGCAGTTCTTC
CDR3 protein: CASRLAEDNEQFF
clone size: NA
D gene: TRBD2
V gene: TRBV6-5
J gene: TRBJ2-1

CDR3 DNA: TGTGCCAGCAGCTTGACTAGCTACACCGGGGAGCTGTTTTTT
CDR3 protein: CASSLTSYTGELFF
clone size: few
D gene: TRBD2
V gene: TRBV7-9
J gene: TRBJ2-2

CDR3 DNA: TGTGCCAGCAGCGCAGGCCAGGGAACAGATACGCAGTATTTT
CDR3 protein: CASSAGQGTDTQYF
clone size: NA
D gene: NA
V gene: TRBV7-2
J gene: TRBJ2-3

CDR3 DNA: TGTGCCAGCAGCTTAGATCGCGGGATAGGAAATACGCAGTATTTT
CDR3 protein: CASSLDRGIGNTQYF
clone size: NA
D gene: NA
V gene: TRBV11-2
J gene: TRBJ2-3

CDR3 DNA: TGTGCCAGCAGTGATGGGTTTGGGGCCGAGCTGTTTTTT
CDR3 protein: CASSDGFGAELFF
clone size: NA
D gene: NA
V gene: TRBV2
J gene: TRBJ2-2

CDR3 DNA: TGCGCCAGCAGTCGAATACGGGAAGAGACCCAGTACTTC
CDR3 protein: CASSRIREETQYF
clone size: NA
D gene: NA
V gene: TRBV4-3
J gene: TRBJ2-5

CDR3 DNA: TGTGCCAGCAGCCCGACCTATCGGGACAGAGCGAACACTGAAGCTTTCTTT
CDR3 protein: CASSPTYRDRANTEAFF
clone size: NA
D gene: TRBD1
V gene: TRBV14
J gene: TRBJ1-1

CDR3 DNA: TGTGCCAGTAGTAGGACATTGAACACTGAAGCTTTCTTT
CDR3 protein: CASSRTLNTEAFF
clone size: few
D gene: NA
V gene: TRBV19
J gene: TRBJ1-1

CDR3 DNA: TGCGCCAGCAGCCAAGATCAGGGACAGGGTACTTCACCCCTCCACTTT
CDR3 protein: CASSQDQGQGTSPLHF
clone size: NA
D gene: TRBD1
V gene: TRBV4-1
J gene: TRBJ1-6

CDR3 DNA: TGTGCCAGCAGCAAATACCAGGGGGCCGTGGGAAATCAGCCCCAGCATTTT
CDR3 protein: CASSKYQGAVGNQPQHF
clone size: NA
D gene: TRBD1
V gene: TRBV7-8
J gene: TRBJ1-5

CDR3 DNA: TGTGCCAGCAGCCAAGGAGACAGCCCTAATGAAAAACTGTTTTTT
CDR3 protein: CASSQGDSPNEKLFF
clone size: NA
D gene: NA
V gene: TRBV14
J gene: TRBJ1-4